The T cell receptor beta chain under discussion was sequenced for a study of OX40 agonist ivuxolimab in advanced cancers. Libraries were prepared by immunoSEQ multiplex PCR; TCRdb keeps only in-frame clonotypes and omits some of them. The sample has about 86,000 clones; roughly 89% are singletons. CDR3 length equals 15 residues. From germline, CDR1 is WNHNN and CDR2 SYGVQD (reference sequence). V lost 2 bases and J 7 bases, leaving 12 bases between the germline ends. Blood draws occurred at baseline, cycle 4 day 1, and cycle 7 day 1. This clone was counted once. This TCR derives from an adult with an advanced solid tumor such as melanoma, head and neck, liver or kidney cancer. Here the sequenced sample was CD4+ or CD8+ T cells sorted from blood, taken in a trial of the OX40 agonist ivuxolimab. The chain links TRBV10-1 to TRBJ1-6; D is unresolved. CDR3: CASSERRLDNSPLHF. The CDR3 coding sequence is TGCGCCAGCAGTGAGCGACGGCTAGACAATTCACCCCTCCACTTT.